Listed below are T cell receptor beta chains from one sample, sequenced in a study of OX40 agonist ivuxolimab in advanced cancers. Generated by immunoSEQ multiplex PCR, the TCRdb table keeps only in-frame clones and is missing some. This table holds 67,000 or so clones, around nine tenths found once. The starting material was CD4+ or CD8+ T cells sorted from blood, obtained in a trial of the OX40 agonist ivuxolimab. These receptors all stem from an adult with an advanced solid tumor such as melanoma, head and neck, liver or kidney cancer. CDR3s include the opening cysteine and the closing phenylalanine or tryptophan. Each record gives: D gene, J gene, clone size, V gene, CDR3 DNA, CDR3 protein. D genes are given only for firm matches. Part of the rows lack a size; the others show once, few, many or a class for expanded clones.

D gene: TRBD1
J gene: TRBJ1-1
clone size: once
V gene: TRBV5-1
CDR3 DNA: TGCGCCAGCACGACAGGGGGTGTGAACACTGAAGCTTTCTTT
CDR3 protein: CASTTGGVNTEAFF

D gene: NA
J gene: TRBJ1-4
clone size: NA
V gene: TRBV6-5
CDR3 DNA: TGTGCCAGCAGTTACGGAAGGGGAGGAGAAAAACTGTTTTTT
CDR3 protein: CASSYGRGGEKLFF

D gene: TRBD1
J gene: TRBJ2-2
clone size: NA
V gene: TRBV29-1
CDR3 DNA: TGCAGCGGCAGGACAGGGGTGAACACCGGGGAGCTGTTTTTT
CDR3 protein: CSGRTGVNTGELFF

D gene: NA
J gene: TRBJ1-1
clone size: NA
V gene: TRBV19
CDR3 DNA: TGTGCCAGTAGTAAACAGGTGAACACTGAAGCTTTCTTT
CDR3 protein: CASSKQVNTEAFF

D gene: NA
J gene: TRBJ2-5
clone size: NA
V gene: TRBV1
CDR3 DNA: TGCACCAGCAGGGACACCTATCAAGAGACCCAGTACTTC
CDR3 protein: CTSRDTYQETQYF

D gene: NA
J gene: TRBJ1-1
clone size: NA
V gene: TRBV2
CDR3 DNA: TGTGCCAGCAGTAGGGTTATGAACACTGAAGCTTTCTTT
CDR3 protein: CASSRVMNTEAFF

D gene: NA
J gene: TRBJ2-1
clone size: NA
V gene: TRBV9
CDR3 DNA: TGTGCCAGCAGCGTAGATTCCGCGAGGAACAATGAGCAGTTCTTC
CDR3 protein: CASSVDSARNNEQFF

D gene: NA
J gene: TRBJ2-7
clone size: NA
V gene: TRBV6-6
CDR3 DNA: TGTGCCAGCACTCGTGGGACGGCCTACGAGCAGTACTTC
CDR3 protein: CASTRGTAYEQYF

D gene: NA
J gene: TRBJ2-2
clone size: NA
V gene: TRBV19
CDR3 DNA: TGTGCCAGTAGTAGGGGGACGGGACGGAAAAGCACCGGGGAGCTGTTTTTT
CDR3 protein: CASSRGTGRKSTGELFF

D gene: NA
J gene: TRBJ2-1
clone size: NA
V gene: TRBV25-1
CDR3 DNA: TGTGCCAGCAGCCTAGGGGGGGGCCGGTATTACAATGAGCAGTTCTTC
CDR3 protein: CASSLGGGRYYNEQFF

D gene: TRBD2
J gene: TRBJ2-3
clone size: NA
V gene: TRBV7-8
CDR3 DNA: TGTGCCAGCAGCTCCTTTAGCGGGGGGGGGACAGATACGCAGTATTTT
CDR3 protein: CASSSFSGGGTDTQYF

D gene: NA
J gene: TRBJ1-2
clone size: NA
V gene: TRBV6-4
CDR3 DNA: TGTGCCAGCAGTGAAAGGCCCTACTTTAACTATGGCTACACCTTC
CDR3 protein: CASSERPYFNYGYTF

D gene: NA
J gene: TRBJ2-1
clone size: NA
V gene: TRBV6-1
CDR3 DNA: TGTGCCAGCAGCCCCGGGACAAGGGGGTACAATGAGCAGTTCTTC
CDR3 protein: CASSPGTRGYNEQFF

D gene: TRBD1
J gene: TRBJ1-1
clone size: NA
V gene: TRBV18
CDR3 DNA: TGTGCCAGCTCACCCCGCGGACAGGGAGGCCGCACTGAAGCTTTCTTT
CDR3 protein: CASSPRGQGGRTEAFF

D gene: TRBD1
J gene: TRBJ2-7
clone size: NA
V gene: TRBV11-2
CDR3 DNA: TGTGCCAGCAGCTTACCTGGGACAGGGTACGAGCAGTACTTC
CDR3 protein: CASSLPGTGYEQYF